The 4 T cell receptor beta chains listed next were all sequenced from one sample in a study of patients and donors after allogeneic stem cell transplantation. TCRdb reprocessed the RT-PCR reads via MiXCR and lists one record per CDR3 protein. The sample consists of more than 150,000 distinct CDR3 sequences, more than 20% of them appearing once. Sequenced material: blood, either unsorted or a sorted T cell fraction (not recorded which). Receptor source: a human donor who was either an allogeneic HSCT recipient or a stem cell or donor lymphocyte infusion donor (not recorded which). It is not recorded whose cells these are; they may come from a transplant donor.

V usage is TRBV5-1 and J usage is TRBJ2-1; 7 bases line up with TRBD1. V was pared by 4 bases and J by 0 bases, with 7 bases of the junction left unmatched. The CDR3 length is 16 residues. Germline V gene data show CDR1 as SGHRS and CDR2 as YFSETQ. DNA for the CDR3: TGCGCCAGCAGCCCCCTGACAGGGAGCTCCTACAATGAGCAGTTCTTC. It encodes CASSPLTGSSYNEQFF.

This rearrangement joins TRBV2 to TRBJ1-4; TRBD1 is a possible D gene (6 bases). Trimming took 4 bases from V and 6 from J, leaving 15 bases between them. The CDR3 sequence is 15 residues long. The germline CDR1 and CDR2 sequences are SNHLY and FYNNEI. The CDR3 region is CASSALGGVDEKLFF. The CDR3 nucleotides are TGTGCCAGCAGTGCCTTAGGGGGGGTTGATGAAAAACTGTTTTTT.

This clonotype came up a few times. V usage is TRBV6-6 and J usage is TRBJ1-3; 8 nucleotides match TRBD1. The V segment lost 5 bases and the J segment 3 bases; nucleotides outside the gene matches: 3. The CDR3 runs to 14 residues. Per germline, CDR1 MNHNY and CDR2 SVGAGI (reference sequence). Here the CDR3 DNA reads TGTGCCAGCAGTCAGGGGGCCATTGGAAACACCATATATTTT. Translated, it gives CASSQGAIGNTIYF.

The rearrangement uses TRBV7-9 and TRBJ1-2; D call uncertain. Trimming took off 3 bases at V and 3 bases at J, with 8 bases between the two ends. Germline V gene data show CDR1 as SEHNR and CDR2 as FQNEAQ (reference sequence). The CDR3 is 13 amino acids. The CDR3 protein is CASSFRLYYGYTF. The CDR3 DNA reads TGTGCCAGCAGCTTTCGCCTCTACTATGGCTACACCTTC.